This T cell receptor beta chain was sequenced for a study of radiotherapy plus CTLA-4 blockade in lung cancer. This table comes from immunoSEQ multiplex PCR, and its TCRdb copy is limited to in-frame clones, with some not included. This table holds some 66,000 clones, under 85% found once. Patients had chemo-refractory metastatic non-small-cell lung cancer and received focal radiation plus CTLA-4 blockade that used ipilimumab. Sequences were derived from peripheral blood, sampled from a patient treated with radiotherapy plus ipilimumab. The origin of this receptor is a human donor with non-small cell lung cancer who had a partial response to radiotherapy plus ipilimumab.

In DNA form, the CDR3 reads TGTGCCAGCAGTCCTCGGGGAGGACTTTCTGGCTCTGGAAACACCATATATTTT. Translating it yields CASSPRGGLSGSGNTIYF. The genes are TRBV27 and TRBJ1-3, with D uncertain. Germline V gene data show CDR1 as MNHEY and CDR2 as SMNVEV (reference sequence). The CDR3 runs 18 residues. Trimming took off 5 bases at V and 0 bases at J, with 20 bases between the two ends.